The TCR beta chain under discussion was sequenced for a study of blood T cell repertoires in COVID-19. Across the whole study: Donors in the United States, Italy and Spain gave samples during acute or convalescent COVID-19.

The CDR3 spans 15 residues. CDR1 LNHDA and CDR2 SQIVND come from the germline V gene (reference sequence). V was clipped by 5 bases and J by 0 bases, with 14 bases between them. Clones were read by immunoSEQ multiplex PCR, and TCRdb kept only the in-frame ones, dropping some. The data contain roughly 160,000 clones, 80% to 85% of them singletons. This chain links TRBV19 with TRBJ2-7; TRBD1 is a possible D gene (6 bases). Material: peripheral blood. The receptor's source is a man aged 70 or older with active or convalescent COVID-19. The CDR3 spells CASSPGQLLSYEQYF. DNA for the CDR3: TGTGCCAGTAGTCCTGGACAGCTCCTCTCCTACGAGCAGTACTTC.